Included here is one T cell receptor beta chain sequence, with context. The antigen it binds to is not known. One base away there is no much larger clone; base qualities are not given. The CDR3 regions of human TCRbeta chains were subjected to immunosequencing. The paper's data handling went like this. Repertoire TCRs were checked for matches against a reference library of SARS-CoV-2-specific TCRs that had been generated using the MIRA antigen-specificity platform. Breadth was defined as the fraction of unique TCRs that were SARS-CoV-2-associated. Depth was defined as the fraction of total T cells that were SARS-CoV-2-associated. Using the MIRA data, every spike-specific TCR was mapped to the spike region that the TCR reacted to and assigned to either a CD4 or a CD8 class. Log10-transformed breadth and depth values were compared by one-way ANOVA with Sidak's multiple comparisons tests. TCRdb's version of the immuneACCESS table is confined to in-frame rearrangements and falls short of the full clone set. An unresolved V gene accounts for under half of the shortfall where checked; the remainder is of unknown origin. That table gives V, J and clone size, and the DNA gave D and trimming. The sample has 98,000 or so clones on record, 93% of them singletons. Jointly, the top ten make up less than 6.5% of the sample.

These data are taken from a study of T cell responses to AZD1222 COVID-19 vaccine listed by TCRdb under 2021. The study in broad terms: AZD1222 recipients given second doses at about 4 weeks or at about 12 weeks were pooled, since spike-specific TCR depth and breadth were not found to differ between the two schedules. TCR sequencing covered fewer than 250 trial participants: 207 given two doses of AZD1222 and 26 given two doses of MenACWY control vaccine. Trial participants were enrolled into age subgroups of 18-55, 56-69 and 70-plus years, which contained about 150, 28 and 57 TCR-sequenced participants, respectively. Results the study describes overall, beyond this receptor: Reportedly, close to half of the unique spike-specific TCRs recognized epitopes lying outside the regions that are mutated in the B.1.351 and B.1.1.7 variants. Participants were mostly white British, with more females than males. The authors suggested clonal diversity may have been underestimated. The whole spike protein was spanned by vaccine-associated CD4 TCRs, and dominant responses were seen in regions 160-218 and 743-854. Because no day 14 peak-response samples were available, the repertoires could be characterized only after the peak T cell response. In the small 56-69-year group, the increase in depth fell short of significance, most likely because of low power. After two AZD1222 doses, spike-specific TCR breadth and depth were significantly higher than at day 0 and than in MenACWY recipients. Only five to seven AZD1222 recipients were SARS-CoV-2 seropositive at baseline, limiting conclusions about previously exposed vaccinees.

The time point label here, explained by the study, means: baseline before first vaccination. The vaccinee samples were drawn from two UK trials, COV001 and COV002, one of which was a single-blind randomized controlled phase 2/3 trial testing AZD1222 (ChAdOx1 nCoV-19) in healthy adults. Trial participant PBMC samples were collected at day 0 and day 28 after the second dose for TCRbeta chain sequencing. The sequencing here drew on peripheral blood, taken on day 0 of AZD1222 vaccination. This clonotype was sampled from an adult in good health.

The sequenced DNA is TGTGCCAGCAGTTCGGGACTAGCGGGATTAGAGACCCAGTACTTC. It codes for CASSSGLAGLETQYF. Recombination joined TRBV27 with TRBJ2-5; 13 of the junction bases match TRBD2. The germline V gene (reference sequence) provides CDR1 MNHEY and CDR2 SMNVEV. V and J are trimmed by 4 bases and 4 bases, and the gene matches miss 3 bases of the junction. There are 15 amino acids in the CDR3, from cysteine to phenylalanine inclusive. Just CDR3 DNA is preserved here, 45 bases in frame from base 1.